These 32 T cell receptor beta chains came from one sample sequenced in a study of blood T cell repertoires in COVID-19. Only in-frame clones appear in the TCRdb table, and some are missing; sequencing was by immunoSEQ multiplex PCR. The data contain about 210,000 clones, around 85% of them singletons. Sequences were obtained from PBMCs or T cells enriched from blood (not recorded which). The source of these receptors is a woman aged 40 to 50 with acute COVID-19.

The chain recombines TRBV28 with TRBJ2-7, with 8 nucleotides matching TRBD1. V was clipped by 1 base and J by 4 bases; unmatched bases: 3. The length of the CDR3 is 14 residues. The germline gives CDR1 MDHEN, CDR2 SYDVKM. CDR3 protein: CASSLSRGLYEQYF. The CDR3 region has the DNA TGTGCCAGCAGTTTATCCAGGGGGCTTTACGAGCAGTACTTC.

J is TRBJ2-5 and V is TRBV18; 11 bases align to TRBD1. Germline CDR1 and CDR2: KGHSH and LQKENI. J lost 2 bases, V lost 4 bases, and 0 bases had no gene match. This CDR3 spans 14 amino acids. CDR3 sequence (DNA): TGTGCCAGCTCACGGGACAGGGGGCAAGAGACCCAGTACTTC. This translates into CASSRDRGQETQYF.

This clone was picked up a small number of times. The chain is built from TRBV5-1 and TRBJ2-1; 9 bases fit TRBD2. From germline, CDR1 is SGHRS and CDR2 YFSETQ. Unmatched junction bases numbered 8, after V lost 0 bases and J lost 7 bases. This CDR3 has 16 residues. CDR3 DNA sequence: TGCGCCAGCAGCTTGGTGCCCGGCGGGAGGGTGAATGAGCAGTTCTTC. Translating it yields CASSLVPGGRVNEQFF.

This clone was seen a handful of times. The chain joins TRBV19 to TRBJ2-7; perhaps TRBD1 as D (5 bases). V dropped 7 bases and J dropped 2 bases, with 15 bases sitting between them. This CDR3 has 14 amino acids. Germline V gene data show CDR1 as LNHDA and CDR2 as SQIVND (reference sequence). The CDR3 DNA is TGTGCCAGTAAGGCGTCAGGGTTGGCCTACGAGCAGTACTTC. Translated, it gives CASKASGLAYEQYF. The whole variable domain, remainder taken from reference TRBV19 and TRBJ2-7, is DGGITQSPKYLFRKEGQNVTLSCEQNLNHDAMYWYRQDPGQGLRLIYYSQIVNDFQKGDIAEGYSVSREKKESFPLTVTSAQKNPTAFYLCASKASGLAYEQYFGPGTRLTVT.

The CDR3 region is CASSLGTSGRAYEQYF. Written as DNA, the CDR3 is TGTGCCAGCAGTTTAGGGACTAGCGGGAGAGCCTACGAGCAGTACTTC. The chain combines TRBV28 with TRBJ2-7, with TRBD2 matching over 14 bases. CDR1 MDHEN and CDR2 SYDVKM come from the germline V gene. V was pared by 2 bases and J by 2 bases, with 2 bases of the junction left unmatched. This CDR3 is built from 16 residues.

The genes are TRBV12-3 or TRBV12-4 and TRBJ1-1; D is unresolved. The CDR3 is 13 residues long. The V gene lost 0 bases and the J gene lost 8 bases, with 10 bases spanning the gap. The CDR3 DNA reads TGTGCCAGCAGTTTAGCCCCGGGATCGGAAGCTTTCTTT. This gives the protein CASSLAPGSEAFF.

The chain joins TRBV7-2 to TRBJ2-1; 7 bases are shared with TRBD2. Germline CDR1 SGHTA, CDR2 FQGNSA. This CDR3 has 17 residues. Trimming removed 1 base from V and 1 base from J; junction bases left unmatched: 7. This CDR3 reads CASSLEGSRGSYNEQFF. In DNA, the CDR3 is TGTGCCAGCAGCTTAGAGGGATCGCGGGGGTCCTACAATGAGCAGTTCTTC.

This chain uses TRBV4-1 with TRBJ1-5; 9 nucleotides match TRBD1. Looked up from germline, CDR1 is MGHRA and CDR2 is YSYEKL. V was clipped by 4 bases and J by 3 bases; unmatched bases: 4. This CDR3 has 15 amino acids. The CDR3 loop reads CASSPGTGNNQPQHF. The CDR3 DNA reads as TGCGCCAGCAGCCCCGGGACAGGGAACAATCAGCCCCAGCATTTT.

This chain links TRBV11-2 with TRBJ1-1; 10 nucleotides match TRBD1. There are 16 residues in the CDR3. Trimming removed 3 bases from V and 3 bases from J; junction bases left unmatched: 7. Germline CDR1 reads SGHAT; CDR2 reads FQNNGV. As DNA, the CDR3 is TGTGCCAGCAGCTTGGGACAGGGGTTGGGCTACACTGAAGCTTTCTTT. This encodes CASSLGQGLGYTEAFF.

The rearrangement joins TRBV11-2 to TRBJ1-3; 7 bases fit TRBD1. Germline CDR1 SGHAT, CDR2 FQNNGV. The CDR3 extends over 17 amino acids. V dropped 6 bases and J dropped 1; count of bases not matched to a gene: 12. In DNA, the CDR3 is TGTGCCAGCAGTTTCGGACAGGCCCTTTTTTCTGGAAACACCATATATTTT. Translated, it gives CASSFGQALFSGNTIYF.

The chain joins TRBV14 to TRBJ2-1, with 10 bases fitting TRBD2. Trimming at V came to 6 bases and at J to 0 bases, leaving 2 bases not matched to a gene. This CDR3 comprises 15 residues. CDR1 and CDR2 (germline): SGHDN, FVKESK. CDR3 loop: CASSSSGSSYNEQFF. The CDR3 nucleotides read TGTGCCAGCAGTTCTAGCGGGAGCTCCTACAATGAGCAGTTCTTC.

The chain uses TRBV9 and TRBJ1-3; no clear D gene. The CDR3 length is 16 residues. With 3 bases removed from V and 0 bases from J, the gap between germline ends came to 13 bases. Germline V gene sequence: CDR1 SGDLS, CDR2 YYNGEE. The CDR3 region is CASSGQSAVSGNTIYF. The CDR3 nucleotides read TGTGCCAGCAGCGGCCAAAGCGCGGTCTCTGGAAACACCATATATTTT.

The gene calls are TRBV11-3 and TRBJ2-2; 12 bases are shared with TRBD1. The germline CDR1 and CDR2 sequences are SGHNT and YENEEA. J gave up 4 bases and V 4 bases, and 4 bases lay outside the gene matches. The CDR3 has 16 residues. CDR3 in amino acids: CASSSGQGAGTGELFF. Written as DNA, the CDR3 is TGTGCCAGCAGCTCGGGACAGGGGGCGGGCACCGGGGAGCTGTTTTTT.

This clone was seen just once. The V gene is TRBV6-1, the J gene TRBJ2-7; D may be TRBD2 (6 bases). This CDR3 region has 14 residues. Germline V gene data show CDR1 as MNHNS and CDR2 as SASEGT. Trimming left V 3 bases short and J 5 bases short, with 14 bases between. Written as DNA, the CDR3 is TGTGCCAGCAGTGATTGGGGGACTCAACACGAGCAGTACTTC. This codes for CASSDWGTQHEQYF.

The chain has TRBV27 and TRBJ1-6; perhaps TRBD1 as D (5 bases). CDR1 is MNHEY, CDR2 SMNVEV, per germline (reference sequence). V gave up 5 bases and J gave up 7 bases, with 12 bases separating them. The CDR3 is 14 residues long. CDR3 nucleotides: TGTGCCAGCAGTCCGCAGGGTCAGAATTCACCCCTCCACTTT. This encodes CASSPQGQNSPLHF.

The chain couples TRBV18 to TRBJ2-3; maybe TRBD2 (5 bases). Deletions cut 0 bases from V and 0 bases from J, with 10 bases between. CDR1 and CDR2 from the germline V gene are KGHSH and LQKENI. The CDR3 consists of 16 residues. CDR3 nucleotide sequence: TGTGCCAGCTCACCACCATCGGGGTCTAGCACAGATACGCAGTATTTT. Protein product: CASSPPSGSSTDTQYF.

V gene TRBV20-1 combines with J gene TRBJ2-3; D uncertain. The ends were cut back, 3 bases at V and 4 bases at J, with 8 bases in the middle. Germline V lookup: CDR1 DFQATT, CDR2 SNEGSKA (reference sequence). CDR3 size: 12 residues. The CDR3 protein is CSASSGSDTQYF. CDR3 in DNA: TGCAGTGCTAGTTCCGGTTCAGATACGCAGTATTTT.

In its sample, this clone was seen a few times. V and J are TRBV6-6 and TRBJ2-6; D perhaps matches TRBD1 (6 bases). This CDR3 is 18 amino acids long. V was shortened by 5 bases and J by 2 bases, with 19 bases between the two germline ends. Germline CDR1 MNHNY, CDR2 SVGAGI (reference sequence). This chain's CDR3 is CASSQTGTWGAGANVLTF. The CDR3 DNA follows: TGTGCCAGCAGTCAAACAGGGACGTGGGGTGCTGGGGCCAACGTCCTGACTTTC.

This chain joins TRBV7-2 and TRBJ2-7; D not resolved. The germline V and J ends were trimmed by 1 base and 1 base, with 5 bases remaining between them. The germline V gene has CDR1 SGHTA and CDR2 FQGNSA. The CDR3 runs 13 residues. CDR3 sequence reads: CASSLGYSYEQYF. CDR3 coding DNA: TGTGCCAGCAGCTTAGGCTATTCCTACGAGCAGTACTTC.

V gene TRBV6-1 combines with J gene TRBJ2-3, with TRBD2 identical over 7 bases. After removal of 3 bases from V and 4 bases from J, the junction contained 4 bases not matched to a gene. The CDR3 loop spans 14 amino acids. Germline V gene data show CDR1 as MNHNS and CDR2 as SASEGT. The CDR3, as DNA: TGTGCCAGCAGTGAGGCTAGCGGACCAGATACGCAGTATTTT. Translating gives CASSEASGPDTQYF.

The sample holds one count of this clone. CDR3 sequence (DNA): TGTGCCAGCAGTCCCCCGGCAGGGGGAGGCTACACCTTC. Protein product: CASSPPAGGGYTF. The chain has TRBV28 and TRBJ1-2, with 7 positions matching TRBD1. The germline V gene has CDR1 MDHEN and CDR2 SYDVKM. The V gene end was trimmed by 5 bases and the J gene end by 8 bases; junction bases not matched to a gene: 8. The CDR3 runs to 13 residues.

The J gene is TRBJ1-6, the V gene TRBV30, with D maybe TRBD1 (6 bases). The CDR3 contains 14 residues. V was cut by 4 bases and J by 5 bases, with 12 bases left in between. CDR1 GTSNPN and CDR2 SVGIG come from the germline V gene (reference sequence). As DNA, the CDR3 is TGTGCCTGGAAAAGACAGGCGGATAATTCACCCCTCCACTTT. Translating gives CAWKRQADNSPLHF.

The chain is built from TRBV28 and TRBJ1-6; 7 bases match TRBD1. CDR1 and CDR2 from the germline V gene are MDHEN and SYDVKM. This CDR3 has 16 amino acids. Trimming cost V 5 bases and J 4 bases; bases outside gene matches: 8. The DNA of the CDR3 is TGTGCCAGCAGTGCGGACAGGACGATTTATAATTCACCCCTCCACTTT. It encodes CASSADRTIYNSPLHF.

This clone was counted many times. The CDR3 sequence: CSASRGTSGSNEQFF. The CDR3, as DNA: TGCAGTGCTAGTCGCGGGACTAGCGGTTCCAATGAGCAGTTCTTC. V gene TRBV20-1 combines with J gene TRBJ2-1, with 11 bases matching TRBD2. With 3 bases clipped from V and 6 bases from J, the junction kept 7 bases outside the gene matches. This CDR3 has 15 amino acids. Germline V gives CDR1 DFQATT, CDR2 SNEGSKA (reference sequence).

The table lists this clone with a count of one. This chain connects TRBV20-1 to TRBJ1-4, with a weak D call TRBD1 (5 bases). Germline V lookup: CDR1 DFQATT, CDR2 SNEGSKA (reference sequence). This CDR3 contains 14 residues. V was pared by 3 bases and J by 4 bases, with 12 bases between. This chain's CDR3 is CSASGGLSNEKLFF. CDR3 in DNA: TGCAGTGCTAGTGGGGGACTTAGTAATGAAAAACTGTTTTTT.

The chain uses TRBV3-1 (or the pseudogene TRBV3-2) and TRBJ1-3; D unclear. Trimming left V 1 base short and J 10 bases short, with 5 bases between. Germline CDR1 reads LGHDT; CDR2 reads YNNKEL (reference sequence). The CDR3 consists of 11 residues. This CDR3 reads CASSQAGTIYF. In DNA, the CDR3 is TGTGCCAGCAGCCAAGCGGGGACCATATATTTT.

This sequence joins TRBV5-1 and TRBJ2-5; 9 bases line up with TRBD2. The CDR3 is 15 residues long. Germline V lookup: CDR1 SGHRS, CDR2 YFSETQ. V shed 0 bases and J 5 bases; nucleotides not matched to a gene: 5. The CDR3 DNA sequence: TGCGCCAGCAGCTTGGAGGGTCTAGCGGGGGAGACCCAGTACTTC. Protein product: CASSLEGLAGETQYF.

This sequence joins TRBV3-1 (or the pseudogene TRBV3-2) and TRBJ1-2, with D unresolved. Germline CDR1 and CDR2: LGHDT and YNNKEL (reference sequence). CDR3 length equals 16 residues. The V end lost 0 bases, the J end lost 4 bases, and 15 bases lay between the germline ends. The CDR3 DNA reads TGTGCCAGCAGCCAAGAATCCAGGCCGTTACGCTATGGCTACACCTTC. Encoded protein: CASSQESRPLRYGYTF.

This chain links TRBV11-3 with TRBJ1-1; D ambiguous. CDR3 size: 15 residues. Looked up from germline, CDR1 is SGHNT and CDR2 is YENEEA. V was cut by 0 bases and J by 3 bases, with 11 bases left in between. The CDR3 DNA reads TGTGCCAGCAGCTTAGATATCCCAAGCGACACTGAAGCTTTCTTT. It encodes CASSLDIPSDTEAFF.

The V and J genes are TRBV4-1 and TRBJ2-1; 9 positions agree with TRBD2. The CDR3 loop spans 17 amino acids. Looked up from germline, CDR1 is MGHRA and CDR2 is YSYEKL. Trimming took 0 bases from V and 1 from J; bases not matched to a gene: 4. Here the CDR3 DNA reads TGCGCCAGCAGCCAAGATCGCACTAGCGGGTCCTACAATGAGCAGTTCTTC. It is translated as CASSQDRTSGSYNEQFF.

This chain connects TRBV4-3 to TRBJ2-6; a possible D gene is TRBD2 (5 bases). The length of the CDR3 is 16 residues. The V gene's germline CDR1 is LGHNA and CDR2 YSLEER. V lost 4 bases and J 1 base, leaving 11 bases between the germline ends. The CDR3 DNA is TGCGCCAGCAGCCCACACGGACTTTCTGGGGCCAACGTCCTGACTTTC. It specifies CASSPHGLSGANVLTF.

This clone showed up just a few times. This chain connects TRBV6-5 to TRBJ1-2; TRBD1 agrees at 7 bases. There are 15 residues in the CDR3. From germline, CDR1 is MNHEY and CDR2 SVGAGI. Germline trimming cut 7 bases from V and 4 bases from J; bases unmatched to any gene: 12. The DNA of the CDR3 is TGTGCCAGCACTACAGACAGGGCCGGTGGCTATGGCTACACCTTC. Amino acid sequence: CASTTDRAGGYGYTF.